This TCR beta chain appears in the sequencing data of a study of blood T cell repertoires in COVID-19. Across the whole study: Some COVID-19 samples were acute and others convalescent; all came from the United States, Italy and Spain. PBMCs, B-cell-depleted T cells, or T cells were the source of the cDNA or gDNA that made up the material.

A Seattle source enrolled patients during active infection and followed them longitudinally. Per the study methods: Researchers report that nucleated cell counts were estimated from reference gene primer amplification. The data were produced by immunoSEQ multiplex PCR, yet TCRdb's version contains in-frame clones alone and is incomplete. The DNA was the basis for D and trimming; V, J and clone size are from that table. In the table there are about 120,000 clones, more than 70% of which are singletons. V gave up 2 bases and J gave up 7 bases; unmatched junction bases: 6. The CDR3 covers 15 residues. CDR1 and CDR2 from the germline V gene are SGDLS and YYNGEE.

Material: peripheral blood. The TCR comes from a woman aged 60 to 75 with COVID-19, enrolled during active disease. The J gene is TRBJ1-6, the V gene TRBV9; 7 bases line up with TRBD1. DNA for the CDR3: TGTGCCAGCAGCGTTGGGGCAGGGGGAAATTCACCCCTCCACTTT. Its protein product is CASSVGAGGNSPLHF.